This entry is about one TCR beta chain. In this sample, this clone turned up a few times. This receptor's antigen is unknown. Base qualities are missing; no much larger clone stands one base away. V is cut back by 2 bases and J by 10 bases, with 15 bases in the junction unmatched. From cysteine to phenylalanine, the CDR3 is 17 amino acids long. Only the CDR3 region is kept as DNA, spanning 51 bases read in frame from base 1. As encoded in the germline V gene, CDR1 is SGHRS while CDR2 is YFSETQ. The sample is drawn from a study of cytomegalovirus exposure and HLA in healthy donors (dated by TCRdb to the late 2010s). The study in broad terms: An earlier analysis of some 600 of the donors reported roughly 300 Gb of sequence data and around 100 million unique TCR beta sequences obtained from roughly 180 million T cells. All discovery cohort repertoires had been generated using a single sequencing platform. Around 320 gigabases of sequencing data and around 87 million unique TCR sequences were included in an early release covering roughly 700 HLA-typed donors. A separate validation cohort of over a hundred different subjects was used in addition to the approximately 670-subject first cohort. Class I and class II HLA loci were covered by the typing at four-digit resolution. The aim of the study was to test whether cataloging public T cell receptors could identify signatures of past pathogen exposure. In a later genetic analysis, genome-wide SNP genotypes for about 65% of the roughly 670 donors were used, and that subset was treated as a discovery cohort. To study patterns of TCR occurrence, a later analysis re-analyzed previously published TCR beta repertoires from 500 to 850 donors and added high-resolution HLA genotyping. The number of typed donors differed by locus: about 629-630 for A, B, C, DRB1 and DQB1; roughly 510 for DQA1; over 600 for DPA1; and 400 to 480 for DPB1. The T cell repertoires of 550 to 850 subjects were profiled by immunosequencing and related to cytomegalovirus serostatus. To predict cytomegalovirus infection status, the study combined high-throughput TCR immunosequencing, statistical association of individual TCRs with disease status, and machine learning. An earlier analysis of approximately 500 of the donors applied high-throughput TCR beta sequencing to assess whether each TCR beta V gene segment acted as functional or pseudogenic. Four to six DR-DQ haplotypes were handled as single units for association and clustering, since linkage in the cohort was strong. Donor age, sex, ethnicity and CMV serostatus were compiled together with the repertoire data. Rather than using new phenotypic data, the later analysis identified candidate immune exposures from TCR beta sequences and from how often those sequences occurred across donors. Among the roughly 370 genotyped donors, approximately 76% belonged to the genetic ancestry cluster associated with self-reported Caucasian donors. Among some 410 genotyped donors of the cohort, an average of around 250,000 unique TCR beta nucleotide sequences was sequenced per donor, of which about 18% were non-productive. Summary of the overall study and its limitations: According to a later analysis, parvovirus B19, influenza, CMV and Epstein-Barr virus appeared linked to several top co-occurrence clusters. A further reported finding was that TCR beta sequences accurately predicted the HLA-A and HLA-B alleles for most subjects in the first cohort. A later genetic analysis reported fewer N-insertions in productive TCRs among donors in an Asian-associated ancestry cluster than the approximately 700-donor mean. A later analysis found that HLA-associated TCR beta chains were more clonally expanded and had lower generation probabilities than equally common non-associated chains. At a false discovery rate of 0.05, a later analysis linked roughly 17,000 TCR beta sequences to specific HLA alleles. Sequencing depth was assumed to be roughly uniform across donors in the presence/absence analyses, though that assumption may not hold. In both the original and validation cohorts, the classifier was reported to diagnose cytomegalovirus status with high specificity and sensitivity. A later analysis found that TCR association rates varied across HLA loci, with DRB1 alleles showing the most associated TCRs and HLA-C alleles the fewest. In a later analysis, most CMV-associated TCR beta chains were found to appear HLA-restricted, with HLA associations seemingly driven largely by CMV exposure. In an earlier analysis of around 500 of the donors, most TCR beta V segments appeared in productive rearrangements about 87% or about 30% of the time, broadly matching IMGT annotations. The authors suggested that the approach could potentially be generalized to other disease states and immunological phenotypes. Most TCR sequences were observed very rarely across donors, whereas some public TCRs were present in many individuals. This cohort had only TCR beta chains sequenced, and the lack of alpha or paired-chain data limited which features could be detected. A few of the identified cytomegalovirus-associated TCR beta chains were confirmed in vitro to be specific for cytomegalovirus antigens. Correlated functional status among segregating V segments might reflect linkage disequilibrium, but an unknown experimental factor could not be ruled out. The sequencing pipeline was judged likely to have produced a cluster of highly shared sequence variants as a technical artifact. The only immune exposure information available for the cohort was CMV serostatus. In the study, approximately 160 TCR beta chains were listed as associated with cytomegalovirus. HLA typing was unavailable for some donors at each locus, so association tests used only the typed subset. Some IMGT-functional V segments, including TRBV6-2 and TRBV6-3, could not be distinguished by the 87-base-pair reads and were therefore excluded. The earlier analysis of around 600 of the donors excluded approximately 15 rarely observed V segments, including chromosome 9 orphons, because counts were too low. Strong co-occurrence of HLA alleles, especially DR and DQ, made assigning TCR associations to individual alleles difficult. An association between a missense DCLRE1C variant and V-gene and J-gene trimming of TCR beta chains was found in a later genetic analysis and replicated in an independent cohort.

The library came from the immunoSEQ multiplex PCR assay. The multiplex PCR relied on a mix of 60 forward primers for TCR Vbeta segments and 13 reverse primers for TCR Jbeta segments. The CDR3 region of rearranged TCR beta genes was amplified from genomic DNA with a multiplex PCR assay. On the Illumina HiSeq System, the amplified TCR beta libraries were sequenced as 87-base-pair reads. As for the original processing: Across the 670 or so repertoires, a later analysis counted 80 million or so unique TCR beta chains, 9.5 million to 12 million of which were shared by at least two donors. To remove PCR and sequencing errors, raw reads were error-corrected and collapsed into unique sequences using a nearest-neighbor algorithm that merged closely related sequences. CDR3 sequences were aligned to IMGT reference sequences to assign V, D and J gene segments. Each retained sequence needed at least a six-nucleotide match to both a V gene segment and a J gene segment. A rearrangement was called productive if the CDR3 had no stop codons and remained in frame with V and J, and every other rearrangement was called non-productive. CDR3 was defined according to IMGT convention as the region running from the second conserved V-encoded cysteine to the conserved J-encoded phenylalanine. The earlier analysis of about 530 of the donors excluded any sequence lacking an unambiguous match to a single V gene segment. In an earlier analysis of several hundred of the donors, V segments were called functional above 56.7% productive rearrangements and were called segregating when the between-donor standard deviation exceeded 5%. To diagnose cytomegalovirus status from the catalog of TCR beta chain sequences, a statistical classification framework was built. A later analysis assigned V and J genes by comparing TCR nucleotide sequences with IMGT/GENE-DB human TR gene sequences. Using the TCRdist pipeline, a later analysis assigned CDR3 sequences along with most-parsimonious VDJ recombination scenarios. In a later analysis, every TCR beta chain was defined by the combination of its CDR3 amino acid sequence and its V-gene family, and reads without a unique V-gene family were dropped. As a way to deal with suspected cross-contamination and a sequencing artifact, a later analysis dropped approximately 570 nucleotide sequences that were highly shared and had low generation probability. In a later analysis, a clonal expansion index was calculated for each public chain from normalized within-repertoire ranks of inferred template counts. In a later analysis, generation probabilities were computed using a VDJ recombination model fitted to out-of-frame rearrangements, and the results were checked against IGoR. A later analysis scored TCR-TCR, TCR-HLA and TCR-CMV co-occurrence with hypergeometric tests, applying a repertoire-size bias correction to TCR pairs. In a later analysis, false discovery rates were estimated by permuting HLA or CMV assignments 20 times. In a later analysis, co-occurring TCRs were grouped using DBSCAN, and TCRdist sequence similarity was added for clustering within HLA-allele-positive subsets. For co-occurrence clustering, repertoires with fewer than 30,000 or more than 120,000 public chains were excluded, along with about five repertoires with anomalous nucleotide sharing. The clones in this table, taken by TCRdb from immuneACCESS, are in-frame only. Not every clone is retained; where verified, under half of the shortfall comes from an unresolved V gene, and the cause of the rest is unknown. The V and J calls and clone size come from that table; D and trimming were worked out from the DNA. The sample table shows some 210,000 clones, and 70% to 80% are seen once. Approximately 3.8% of the sample rests with the top ten.

The cohort comprised several hundred healthy bone marrow donors. At the time of sampling, all cohort members were nominally healthy, though unrecorded immune exposures were likely present. The donor was CMV seronegative and belonged to the group of over 300 seronegative cohort members. Each donor provided a peripheral blood sample, and peripheral blood mononuclear cells were used for TCR beta sequencing. The Qiagen DNeasy Blood Extraction Kit was used to extract genomic DNA from the blood cell samples. This clonotype originated in a male donor in good health and CMV-seronegative. The sequence is built from TRBV5-1 and TRBJ2-1, with 10 bases matching TRBD2. The specimen was PBMCs. The DNA sequence is as follows: TGCGCCAGCAGCTTTGGCAGTCCGGGACTAGCGACGACAGAGCAGTTCTTC. Its protein product is CASSFGSPGLATTEQFF. The reference TRBV5-1 and TRBJ2-1 proteins fill in what lies around the CDR3, so the full variable domain reads KAGVTQTPRYLIKTRGQQVTLSCSPISGHRSVSWYQQTPGQGLQFLFEYFSETQRNKGNFPGRFSGRQFSNSRSEMNVSTLELGDSALYLCASSFGSPGLATTEQFFGPGTRLTVL.